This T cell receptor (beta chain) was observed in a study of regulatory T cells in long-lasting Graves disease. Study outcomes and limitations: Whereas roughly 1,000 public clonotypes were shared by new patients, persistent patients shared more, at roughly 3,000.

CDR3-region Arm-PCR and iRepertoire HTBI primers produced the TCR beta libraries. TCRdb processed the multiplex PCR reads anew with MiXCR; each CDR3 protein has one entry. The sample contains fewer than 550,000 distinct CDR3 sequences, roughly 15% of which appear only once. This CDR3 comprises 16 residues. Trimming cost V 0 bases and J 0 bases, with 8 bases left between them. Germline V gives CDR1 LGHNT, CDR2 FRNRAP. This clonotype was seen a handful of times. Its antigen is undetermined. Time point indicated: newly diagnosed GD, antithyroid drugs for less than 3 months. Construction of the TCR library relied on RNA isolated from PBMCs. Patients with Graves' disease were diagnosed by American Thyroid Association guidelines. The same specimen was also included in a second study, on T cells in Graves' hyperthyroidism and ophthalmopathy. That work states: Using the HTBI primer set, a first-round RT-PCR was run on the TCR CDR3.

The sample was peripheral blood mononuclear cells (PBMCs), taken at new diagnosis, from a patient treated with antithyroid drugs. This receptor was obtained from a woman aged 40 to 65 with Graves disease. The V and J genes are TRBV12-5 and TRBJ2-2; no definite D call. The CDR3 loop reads CASGLVITANTGELFF. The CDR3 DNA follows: TGTGCTAGTGGTTTGGTAATAACAGCGAACACCGGGGAGCTGTTTTTT.